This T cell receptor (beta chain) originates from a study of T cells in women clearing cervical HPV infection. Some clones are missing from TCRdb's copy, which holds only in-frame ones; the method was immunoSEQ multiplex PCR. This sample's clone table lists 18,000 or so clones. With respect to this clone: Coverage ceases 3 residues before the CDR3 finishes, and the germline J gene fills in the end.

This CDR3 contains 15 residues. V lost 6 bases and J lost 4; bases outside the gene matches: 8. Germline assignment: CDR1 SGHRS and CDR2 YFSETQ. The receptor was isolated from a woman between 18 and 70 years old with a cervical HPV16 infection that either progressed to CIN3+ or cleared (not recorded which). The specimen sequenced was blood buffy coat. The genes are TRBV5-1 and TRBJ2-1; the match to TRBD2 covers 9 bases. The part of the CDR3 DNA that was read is TGCGCCAGCAACTTAACTAGCGGGCAATACAATGAG. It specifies CASNLTSGQYNE. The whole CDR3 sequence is CASNLTSGQYNEQFF.